This T cell receptor (beta chain) was captured by sequencing in a study of beta chain features in type 1 diabetes. Turning to the study itself: Cell yields, gender and age were comparable in patients and healthy donors. All samples together contributed 85 million to 120 million sorted cells for examination.

This clone occurred a few times. What it binds is not known. General study points: Whether HLA type influences TCRB rearrangement remained unresolved here. Shortening of TCRB CDR3s, moderate but significant, appeared in all four CD4+ subsets of Type 1 diabetes patients.

Expressed TCRB transcripts were sequenced because the entire RNA isolate underwent reverse transcription. Profiled with immunoSEQ multiplex PCR; TCRdb holds only in-frame clones, not every one. The data show around 170,000 clones, 7.5% to 9.5% seen once. CDR1 is MGHRA, CDR2 YSYEKL, per germline. The CDR3 contains 17 residues. The ends lost 0 bases at V and 12 bases at J; junction bases unmatched: 18. The rearrangement uses TRBV4-1 and TRBJ1-2; TRBD1 matches 8 bases. Sequenced material: central memory CD4+ T cells from blood. This receptor was taken from a young woman in good health. The CDR3 nucleotides are TGCGCCAGCAGCCAAGAAGGTATTGAGGGTACAGGGGGACTGGACACCTTC. Its translation: CASSQEGIEGTGGLDTF.